The clone carrying this TCR beta chain was seen a few times. Its antigen is unidentified. Germline V gene lookup returns CDR1 SQVTM and CDR2 ANQGSEA. The CDR3 runs to 14 residues. V lost 6 bases and J lost 3; bases outside the gene matches: 8. The sample is drawn from a study of CD8 T cells in ankylosing spondylitis. Study results and limitations: The study identified a TCR beta motif of under ten highly homologous variants that appeared characteristic of ankylosing spondylitis blood. It was reported that disease-linked clones were significantly enriched in matched ankylosing spondylitis synovial fluid. Earlier work had already found some motif variants in reactive arthritis synovial fluid and blood.

Quantitative molecular-barcoded 5'-RACE generated the TCR beta libraries. TCRdb called the 5' RACE reads again in MiXCR, with one record for every CDR3 protein. The sample has approximately 500,000 distinct CDR3 sequences, 12% seen once. The gene calls are TRBV29-1 and TRBJ2-1, with TRBD2 matching over 7 bases. The sequence was collected from a male donor with ankylosing spondylitis. What was sequenced was blood, either unsorted or a sorted T cell fraction (not recorded which). In DNA, the CDR3 is TGCAGCGTCGTCGAGGGCGGGAGCTACAATGAGCAGTTCTTC. Residues: CSVVEGGSYNEQFF.